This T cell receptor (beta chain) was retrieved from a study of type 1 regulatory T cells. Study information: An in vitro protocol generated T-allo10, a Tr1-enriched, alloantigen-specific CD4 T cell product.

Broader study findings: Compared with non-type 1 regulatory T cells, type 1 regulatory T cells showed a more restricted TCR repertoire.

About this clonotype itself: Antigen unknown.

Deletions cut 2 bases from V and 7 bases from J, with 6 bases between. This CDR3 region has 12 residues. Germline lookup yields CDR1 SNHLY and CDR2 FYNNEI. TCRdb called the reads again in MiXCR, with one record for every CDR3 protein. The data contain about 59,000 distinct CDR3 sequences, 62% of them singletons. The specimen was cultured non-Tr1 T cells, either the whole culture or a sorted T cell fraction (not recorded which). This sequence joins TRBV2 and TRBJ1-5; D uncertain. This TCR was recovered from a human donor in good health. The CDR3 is CASSESPQPQHF. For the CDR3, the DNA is TGTGCCAGCAGTGAATCCCCCCAGCCCCAGCATTTT.